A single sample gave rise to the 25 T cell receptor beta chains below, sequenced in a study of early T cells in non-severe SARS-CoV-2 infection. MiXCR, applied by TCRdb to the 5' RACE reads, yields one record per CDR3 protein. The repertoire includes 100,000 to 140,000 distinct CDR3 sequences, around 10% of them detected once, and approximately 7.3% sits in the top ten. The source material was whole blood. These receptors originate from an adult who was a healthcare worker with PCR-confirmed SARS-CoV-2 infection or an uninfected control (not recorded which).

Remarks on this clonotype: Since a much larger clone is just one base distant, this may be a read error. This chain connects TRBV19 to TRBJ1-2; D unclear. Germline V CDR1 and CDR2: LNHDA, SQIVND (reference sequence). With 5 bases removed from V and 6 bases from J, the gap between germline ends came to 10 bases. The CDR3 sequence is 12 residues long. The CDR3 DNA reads TGTGCCAGTAGTCCGCGAGGCAATGGCTACACCTTC. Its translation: CASSPRGNGYTF.

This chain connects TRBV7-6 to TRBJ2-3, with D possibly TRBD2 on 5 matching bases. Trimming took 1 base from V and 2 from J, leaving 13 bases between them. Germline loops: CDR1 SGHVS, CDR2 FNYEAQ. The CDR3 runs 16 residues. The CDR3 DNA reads TGTGCCAGCAGCTTAGTACTGGGAGCAATCACAGATACGCAGTATTTT. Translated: CASSLVLGAITDTQYF.

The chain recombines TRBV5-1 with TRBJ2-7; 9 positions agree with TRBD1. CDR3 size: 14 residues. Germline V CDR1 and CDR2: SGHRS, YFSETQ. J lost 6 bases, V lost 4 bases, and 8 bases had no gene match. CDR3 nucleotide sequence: TGCGCCAGCAGCACCGGGACAGGGTACTTCGAGCAGTACTTC. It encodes CASSTGTGYFEQYF.

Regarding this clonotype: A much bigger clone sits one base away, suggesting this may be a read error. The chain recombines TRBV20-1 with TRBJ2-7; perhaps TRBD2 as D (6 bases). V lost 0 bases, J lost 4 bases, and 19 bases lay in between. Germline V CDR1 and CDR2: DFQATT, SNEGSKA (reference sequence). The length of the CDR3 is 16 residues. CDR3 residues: CSARELVSGALYEQYF. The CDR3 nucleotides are TGCAGTGCTAGAGAATTGGTTAGCGGAGCCCTGTACGAGCAGTACTTC.

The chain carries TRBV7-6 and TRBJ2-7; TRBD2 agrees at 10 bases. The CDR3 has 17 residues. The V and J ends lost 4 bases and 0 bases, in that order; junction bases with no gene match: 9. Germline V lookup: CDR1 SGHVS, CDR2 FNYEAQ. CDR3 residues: CASSSAGLALASYEQYF. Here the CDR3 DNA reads TGTGCCAGCAGCTCCGCGGGACTAGCGCTCGCCTCCTACGAGCAGTACTTC.

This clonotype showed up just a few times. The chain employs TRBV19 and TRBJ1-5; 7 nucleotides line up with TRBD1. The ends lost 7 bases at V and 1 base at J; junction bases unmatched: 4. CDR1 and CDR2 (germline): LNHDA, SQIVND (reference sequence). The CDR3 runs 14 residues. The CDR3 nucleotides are TGTGCCAGTACCACAGGGGTGAGCAATCAGCCCCAGCATTTT. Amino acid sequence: CASTTGVSNQPQHF.

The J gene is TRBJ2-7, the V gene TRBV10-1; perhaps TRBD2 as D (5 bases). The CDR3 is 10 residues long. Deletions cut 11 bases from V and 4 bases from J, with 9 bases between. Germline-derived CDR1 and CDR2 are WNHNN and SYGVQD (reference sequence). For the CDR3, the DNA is TGCGCCGGAGAGGGATACGAGCAGTACTTC. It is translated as CAGEGYEQYF.

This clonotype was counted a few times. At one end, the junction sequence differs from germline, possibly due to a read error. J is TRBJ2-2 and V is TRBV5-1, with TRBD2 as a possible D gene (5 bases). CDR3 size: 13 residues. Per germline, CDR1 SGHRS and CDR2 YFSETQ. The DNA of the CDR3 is TGCGCCAGCAGCCTGGGCCCTACCGGGGAGCCGTTTTTT. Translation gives CASSLGPTGEPFF.

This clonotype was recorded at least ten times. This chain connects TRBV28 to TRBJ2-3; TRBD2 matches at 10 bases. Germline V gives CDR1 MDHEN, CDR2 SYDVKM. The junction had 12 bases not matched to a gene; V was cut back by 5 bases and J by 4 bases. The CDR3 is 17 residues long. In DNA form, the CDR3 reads TGTGCCAGCAGTCCCCCGGCTAGCGGGAGAGTGTCAGATACGCAGTATTTT. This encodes CASSPPASGRVSDTQYF. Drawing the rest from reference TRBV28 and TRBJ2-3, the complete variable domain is DVKVTQSSRYLVKRTGEKVFLECVQDMDHENMFWYRQDPGLGLRLIYFSYDVKMKEKGDIPEGYSVSREKKERFSLILESASTNQTSMYLCASSPPASGRVSDTQYFGPGTRLTVL.

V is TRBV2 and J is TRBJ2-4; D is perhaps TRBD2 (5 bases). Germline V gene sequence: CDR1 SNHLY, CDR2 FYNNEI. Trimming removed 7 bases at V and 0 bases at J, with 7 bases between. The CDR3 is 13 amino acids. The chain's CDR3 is CASNGEAKNIQYF. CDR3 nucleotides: TGTGCCAGCAACGGGGAAGCCAAAAACATTCAGTACTTC.

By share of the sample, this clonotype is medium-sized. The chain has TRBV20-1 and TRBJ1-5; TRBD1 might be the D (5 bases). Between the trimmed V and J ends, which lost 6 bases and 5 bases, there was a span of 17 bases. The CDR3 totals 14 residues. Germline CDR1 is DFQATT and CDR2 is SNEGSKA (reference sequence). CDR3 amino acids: CSALDGKGHQPQHF. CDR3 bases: TGCAGTGCCCTAGACGGGAAGGGGCATCAGCCCCAGCATTTT.

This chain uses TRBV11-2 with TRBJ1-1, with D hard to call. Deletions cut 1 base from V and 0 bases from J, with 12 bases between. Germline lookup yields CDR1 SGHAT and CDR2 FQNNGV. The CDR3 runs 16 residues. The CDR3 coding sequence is TGTGCCAGCAGCTTAGTAGGCCGTCTGATGAACACTGAAGCTTTCTTT. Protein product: CASSLVGRLMNTEAFF.

The CDR3 region has the DNA TGCGCCAGCTGGGGGGATAACAATGAGCAGTTCTTC. It encodes CASWGDNNEQFF. The chain combines TRBV5-1 with TRBJ2-1; tentatively, D is TRBD2 (6 bases). The CDR3 loop spans 12 amino acids. Germline V gene data show CDR1 as SGHRS and CDR2 as YFSETQ. V lost 7 bases and J lost 5, with 10 bases in between.

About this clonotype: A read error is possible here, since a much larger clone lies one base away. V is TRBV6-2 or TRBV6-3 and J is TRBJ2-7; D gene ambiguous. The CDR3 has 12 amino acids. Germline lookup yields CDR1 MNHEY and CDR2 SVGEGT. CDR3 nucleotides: TGTACCAGCAGCTTAGACGTATACGAGCAGTACTTC. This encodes CTSSLDVYEQYF.

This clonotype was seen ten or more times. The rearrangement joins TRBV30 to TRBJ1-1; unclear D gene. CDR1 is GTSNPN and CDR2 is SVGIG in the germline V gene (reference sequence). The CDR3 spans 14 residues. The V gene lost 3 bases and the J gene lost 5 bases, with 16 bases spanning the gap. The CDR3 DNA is TGTGCCTGGAGAGTGGCAGGTGTTTGGACTGAAGCTTTCTTT. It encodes CAWRVAGVWTEAFF.

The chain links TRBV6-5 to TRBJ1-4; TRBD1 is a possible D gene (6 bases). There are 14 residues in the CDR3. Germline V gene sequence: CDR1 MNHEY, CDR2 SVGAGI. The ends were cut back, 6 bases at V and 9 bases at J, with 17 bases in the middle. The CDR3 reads CASSPRDTRKKLFF. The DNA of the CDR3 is TGTGCCAGCAGCCCACGGGACACGCGGAAAAAACTGTTTTTT.

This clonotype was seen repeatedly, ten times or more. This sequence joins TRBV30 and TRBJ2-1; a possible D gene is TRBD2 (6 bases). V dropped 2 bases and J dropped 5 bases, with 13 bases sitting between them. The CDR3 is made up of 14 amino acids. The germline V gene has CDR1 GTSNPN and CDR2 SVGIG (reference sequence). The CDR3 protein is CAWSPGLSNNEQFF. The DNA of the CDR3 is TGTGCCTGGAGTCCTGGACTAAGCAACAATGAGCAGTTCTTC.

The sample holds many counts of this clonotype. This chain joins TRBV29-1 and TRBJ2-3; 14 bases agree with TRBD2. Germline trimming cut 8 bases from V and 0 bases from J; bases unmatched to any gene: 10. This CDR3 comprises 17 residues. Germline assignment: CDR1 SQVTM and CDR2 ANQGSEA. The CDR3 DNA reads TGCAGCCCAAGACTAGCGGGAGGGAGTTCTAGCACAGATACGCAGTATTTT. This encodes CSPRLAGGSSSTDTQYF.

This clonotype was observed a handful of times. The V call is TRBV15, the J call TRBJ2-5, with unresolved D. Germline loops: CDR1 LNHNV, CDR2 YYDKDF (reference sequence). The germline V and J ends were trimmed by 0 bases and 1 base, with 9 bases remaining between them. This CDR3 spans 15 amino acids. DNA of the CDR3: TGTGCCACCAGCAGAGATCCGGGCGTCCAAGAGACCCAGTACTTC. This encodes CATSRDPGVQETQYF.

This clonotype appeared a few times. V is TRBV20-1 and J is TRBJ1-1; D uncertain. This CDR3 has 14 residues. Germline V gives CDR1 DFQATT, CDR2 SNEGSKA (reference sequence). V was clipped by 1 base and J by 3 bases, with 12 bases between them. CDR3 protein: CSARVIWEDTEAFF. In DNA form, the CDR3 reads TGCAGTGCTAGAGTGATTTGGGAGGACACTGAAGCTTTCTTT.

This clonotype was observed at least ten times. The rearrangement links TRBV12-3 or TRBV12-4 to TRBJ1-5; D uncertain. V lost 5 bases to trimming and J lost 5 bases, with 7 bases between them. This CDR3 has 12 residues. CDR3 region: CASSLKYQPQHF. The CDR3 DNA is TGTGCCAGCAGTCTCAAGTATCAGCCCCAGCATTTT.

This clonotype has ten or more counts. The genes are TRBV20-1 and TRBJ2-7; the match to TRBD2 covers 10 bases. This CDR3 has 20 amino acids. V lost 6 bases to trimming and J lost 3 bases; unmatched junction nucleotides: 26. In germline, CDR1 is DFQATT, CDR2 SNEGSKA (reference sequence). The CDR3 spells CSATRDSDSRFTSGNYEQYF. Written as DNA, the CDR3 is TGCAGTGCGACCCGGGACTCCGATTCCAGATTCACTAGCGGGAACTACGAGCAGTACTTC.

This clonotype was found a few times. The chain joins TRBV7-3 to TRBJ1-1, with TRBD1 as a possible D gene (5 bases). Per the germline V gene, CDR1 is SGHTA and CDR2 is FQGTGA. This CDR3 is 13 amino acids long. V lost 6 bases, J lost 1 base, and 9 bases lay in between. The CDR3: CASRATANTEAFF. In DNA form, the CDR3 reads TGTGCCAGCAGGGCGACAGCGAACACTGAAGCTTTCTTT.

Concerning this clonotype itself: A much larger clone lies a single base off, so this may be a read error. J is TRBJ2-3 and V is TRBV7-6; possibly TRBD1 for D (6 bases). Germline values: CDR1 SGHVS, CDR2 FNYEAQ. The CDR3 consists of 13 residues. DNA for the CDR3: TGTGCCAGCAGTCAGGGGCATCCAGATACGCAGAATTTT. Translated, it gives CASSQGHPDTQNF.

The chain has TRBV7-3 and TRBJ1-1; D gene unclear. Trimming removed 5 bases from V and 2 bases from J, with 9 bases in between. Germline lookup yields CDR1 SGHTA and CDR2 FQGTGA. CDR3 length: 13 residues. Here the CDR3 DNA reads TGTGCCAGCAGCACCGACGTCAACACTGAAGCTTTCTTT. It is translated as CASSTDVNTEAFF.